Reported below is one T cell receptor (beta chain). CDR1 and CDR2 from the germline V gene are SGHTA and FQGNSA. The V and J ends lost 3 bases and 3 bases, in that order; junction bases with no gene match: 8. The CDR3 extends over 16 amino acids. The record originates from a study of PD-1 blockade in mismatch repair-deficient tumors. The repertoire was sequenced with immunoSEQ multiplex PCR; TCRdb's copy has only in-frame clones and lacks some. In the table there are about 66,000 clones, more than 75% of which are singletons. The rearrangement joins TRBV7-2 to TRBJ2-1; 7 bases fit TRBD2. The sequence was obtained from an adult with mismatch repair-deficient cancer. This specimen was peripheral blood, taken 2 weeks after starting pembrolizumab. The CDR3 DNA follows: TGTGCCAGCAGCTTGCGGGAGAGGGTACTCTACAATGAGCAGTTCTTC. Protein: CASSLRERVLYNEQFF.